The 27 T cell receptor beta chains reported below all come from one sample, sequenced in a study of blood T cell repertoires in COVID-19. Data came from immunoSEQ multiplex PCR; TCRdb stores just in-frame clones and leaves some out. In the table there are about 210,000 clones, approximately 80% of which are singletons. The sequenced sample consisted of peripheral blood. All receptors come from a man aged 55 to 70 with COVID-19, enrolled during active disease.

CDR3 DNA sequence: TGTGCCAGCAGCCCCGACGGGATCGGAGGTTATAATGAGCAGTTCTTC. It yields the protein CASSPDGIGGYNEQFF. This chain uses TRBV11-3 with TRBJ2-1, with a weak D call TRBD2 (5 bases). Trimming shortened V by 5 bases and J by 7 bases, and 21 bases separated the two germline ends. This CDR3 contains 16 residues. Germline loops: CDR1 SGHNT, CDR2 YENEEA. The variable domain in full, completed from reference TRBV11-3 and TRBJ2-1, reads EAGVVQSPRYKIIEKKQPVAFWCNPISGHNTLYWYLQNLGQGPELLIRYENEEAVDDSQLPKDRFSAERLKGVDSTLKIQPAELGDSAVYLCASSPDGIGGYNEQFFGPGTRLTVL.

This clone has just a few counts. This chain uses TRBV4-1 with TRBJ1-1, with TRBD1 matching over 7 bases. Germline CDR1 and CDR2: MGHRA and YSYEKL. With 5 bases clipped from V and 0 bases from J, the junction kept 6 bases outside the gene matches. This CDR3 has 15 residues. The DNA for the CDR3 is TGCGCCAGCAGCACCCGGGACAGCGTGAACACTGAAGCTTTCTTT. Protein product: CASSTRDSVNTEAFF.

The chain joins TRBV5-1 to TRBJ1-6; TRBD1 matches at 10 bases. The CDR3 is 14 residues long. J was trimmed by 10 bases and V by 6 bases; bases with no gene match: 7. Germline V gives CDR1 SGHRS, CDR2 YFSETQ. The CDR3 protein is CASTLDRGQSPLHF. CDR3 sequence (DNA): TGCGCCAGCACCCTAGACAGGGGGCAGTCACCCCTCCACTTT.

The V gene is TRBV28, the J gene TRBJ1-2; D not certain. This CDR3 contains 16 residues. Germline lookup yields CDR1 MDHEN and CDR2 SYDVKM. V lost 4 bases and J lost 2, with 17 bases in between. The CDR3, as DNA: TGTGCCAGCAGTTCCGGCGGAATAGGAGGCAACTATGGCTACACCTTC. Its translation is CASSSGGIGGNYGYTF.

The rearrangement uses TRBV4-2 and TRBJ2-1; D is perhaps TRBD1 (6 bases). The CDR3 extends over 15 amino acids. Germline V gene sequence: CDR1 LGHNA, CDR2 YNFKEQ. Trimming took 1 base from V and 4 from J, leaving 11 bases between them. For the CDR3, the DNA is TGTGCCAGCAGCCAAGTAGGAGACAGGTACAATGAGCAGTTCTTC. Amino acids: CASSQVGDRYNEQFF.

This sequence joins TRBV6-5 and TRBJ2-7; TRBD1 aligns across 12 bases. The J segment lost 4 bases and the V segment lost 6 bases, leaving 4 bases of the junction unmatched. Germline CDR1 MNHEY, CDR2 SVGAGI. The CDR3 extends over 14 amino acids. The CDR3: CASRPGQGAYEQYF. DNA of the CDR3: TGTGCCAGCAGACCGGGACAGGGGGCGTACGAGCAGTACTTC.

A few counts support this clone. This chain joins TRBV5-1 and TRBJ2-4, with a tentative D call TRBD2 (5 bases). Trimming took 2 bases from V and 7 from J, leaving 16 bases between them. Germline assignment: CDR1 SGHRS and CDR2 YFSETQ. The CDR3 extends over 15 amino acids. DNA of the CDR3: TGCGCCAGCAGCTTAACGACTCCCCGGAGGAACATTCAGTACTTC. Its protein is CASSLTTPRRNIQYF. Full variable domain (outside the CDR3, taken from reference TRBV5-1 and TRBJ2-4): KAGVTQTPRYLIKTRGQQVTLSCSPISGHRSVSWYQQTPGQGLQFLFEYFSETQRNKGNFPGRFSGRQFSNSRSEMNVSTLELGDSALYLCASSLTTPRRNIQYFGAGTRLSVL.

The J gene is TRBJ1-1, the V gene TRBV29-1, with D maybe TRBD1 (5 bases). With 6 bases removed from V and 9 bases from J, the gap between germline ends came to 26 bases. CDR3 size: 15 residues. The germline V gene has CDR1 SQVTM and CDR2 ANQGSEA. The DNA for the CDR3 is TGCAGCGTCCACCAAGGCAGGGTAGGGTCCTTGAAAGCTTTCTTT. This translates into CSVHQGRVGSLKAFF.

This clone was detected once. The CDR3 here is CASRGRREVPYEQYF. CDR3 bases: TGTGCCAGCAGGGGCCGGCGGGAGGTCCCCTACGAGCAGTACTTC. The chain has TRBV21-1 and TRBJ2-7; the D call in the table, TRBD2, was not verified against the DNA. TRBV21-1 is shown as a pseudogene. This CDR3 region has 15 residues.

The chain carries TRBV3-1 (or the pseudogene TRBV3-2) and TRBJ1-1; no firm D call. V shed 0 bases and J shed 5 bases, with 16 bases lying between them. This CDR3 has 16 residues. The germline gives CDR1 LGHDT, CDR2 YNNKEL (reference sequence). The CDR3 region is CASSQDCETSGTEAFF. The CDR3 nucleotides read TGTGCCAGCAGCCAAGATTGCGAGACTTCGGGGACTGAAGCTTTCTTT.

The CDR3 loop reads CASSAHKEGSSYEQYF. CDR3 DNA sequence: TGTGCCAGCAGCGCACATAAGGAGGGCTCATCCTACGAGCAGTACTTC. The V gene is TRBV9, the J gene TRBJ2-7, with a possible D match to TRBD2 (6 bases). Trimming took 3 bases from V and 1 from J, leaving 17 bases between them. The V gene's germline CDR1 is SGDLS and CDR2 YYNGEE. The CDR3 is 16 amino acids.

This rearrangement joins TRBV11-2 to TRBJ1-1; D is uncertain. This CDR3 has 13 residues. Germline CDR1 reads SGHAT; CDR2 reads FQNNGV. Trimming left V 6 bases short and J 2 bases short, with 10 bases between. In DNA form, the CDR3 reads TGTGCCAGCAGTTATAACAGTAACACTGAAGCTTTCTTT. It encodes CASSYNSNTEAFF. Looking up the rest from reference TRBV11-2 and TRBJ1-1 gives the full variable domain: EAGVAQSPRYKIIEKRQSVAFWCNPISGHATLYWYQQILGQGPKLLIQFQNNGVVDDSQLPKDRFSAERLKGVDSTLKIQPAKLEDSAVYLCASSYNSNTEAFFGQGTRLTVV.

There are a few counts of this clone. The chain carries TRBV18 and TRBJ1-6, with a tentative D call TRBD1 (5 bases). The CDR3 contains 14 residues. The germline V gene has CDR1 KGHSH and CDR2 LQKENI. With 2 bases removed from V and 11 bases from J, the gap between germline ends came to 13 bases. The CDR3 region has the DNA TGTGCCAGCTCACCAGGCACAGGAGATGCACCCCTCCACTTT. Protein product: CASSPGTGDAPLHF. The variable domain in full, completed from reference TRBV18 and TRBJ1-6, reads NAGVMQNPRHLVRRRGQEARLRCSPMKGHSHVYWYRQLPEEGLKFMVYLQKENIIDESGMPKERFSAEFPKEGPSILRIQQVVRGDSAAYFCASSPGTGDAPLHFGNGTRLTVT.

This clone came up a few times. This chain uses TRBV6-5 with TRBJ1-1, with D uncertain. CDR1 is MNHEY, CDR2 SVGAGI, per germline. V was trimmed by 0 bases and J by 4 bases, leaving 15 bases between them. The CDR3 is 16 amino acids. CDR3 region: CASSYSSVGTGTEAFF. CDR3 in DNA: TGTGCCAGCAGTTACTCGAGCGTAGGTACGGGCACTGAAGCTTTCTTT.

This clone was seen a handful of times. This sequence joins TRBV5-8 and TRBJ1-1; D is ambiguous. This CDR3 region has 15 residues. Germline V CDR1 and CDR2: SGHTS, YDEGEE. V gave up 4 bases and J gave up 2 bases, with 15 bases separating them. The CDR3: CASSRTPRTNTEAFF. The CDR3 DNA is TGTGCCAGCAGCAGGACCCCACGGACTAACACTGAAGCTTTCTTT.

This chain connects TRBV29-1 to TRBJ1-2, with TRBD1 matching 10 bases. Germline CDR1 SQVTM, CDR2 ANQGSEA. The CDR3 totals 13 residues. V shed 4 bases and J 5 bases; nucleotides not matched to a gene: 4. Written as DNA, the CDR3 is TGCAGCGTTGCCGGGACAGGGGCGTATGGCTACACCTTC. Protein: CSVAGTGAYGYTF.

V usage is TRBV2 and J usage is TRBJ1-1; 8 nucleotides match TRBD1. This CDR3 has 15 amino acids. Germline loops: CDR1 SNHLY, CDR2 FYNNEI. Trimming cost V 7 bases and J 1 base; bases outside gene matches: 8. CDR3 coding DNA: TGTGCCAGCAAAGTGCTAGGACAGGGGAACACTGAAGCTTTCTTT. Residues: CASKVLGQGNTEAFF.

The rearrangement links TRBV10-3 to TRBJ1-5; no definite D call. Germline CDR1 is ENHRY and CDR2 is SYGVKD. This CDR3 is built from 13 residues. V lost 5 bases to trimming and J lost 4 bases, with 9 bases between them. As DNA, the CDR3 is TGTGCCATCAGTCTCGGAGGGAATCAGCCCCAGCATTTT. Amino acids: CAISLGGNQPQHF.

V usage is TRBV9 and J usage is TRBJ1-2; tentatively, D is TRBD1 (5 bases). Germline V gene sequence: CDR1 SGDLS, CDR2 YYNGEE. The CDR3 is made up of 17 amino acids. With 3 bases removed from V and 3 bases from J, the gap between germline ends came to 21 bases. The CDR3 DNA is TGTGCCAGCAGCGAACCCGGGTGGGGCAGCCCGGACTATGGCTACACCTTC. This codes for CASSEPGWGSPDYGYTF. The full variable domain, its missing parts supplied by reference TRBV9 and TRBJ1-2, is DSGVTQTPKHLITATGQRVTLRCSPRSGDLSVYWYQQSLDQGLQFLIQYYNGEERAKGNILERFSAQQFPDLHSELNLSSLELGDSALYFCASSEPGWGSPDYGYTFGSGTRLTVV.

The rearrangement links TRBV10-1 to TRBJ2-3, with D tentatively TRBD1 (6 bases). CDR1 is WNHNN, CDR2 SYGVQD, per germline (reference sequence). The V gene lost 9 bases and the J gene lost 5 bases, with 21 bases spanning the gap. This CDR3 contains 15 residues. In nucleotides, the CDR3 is TGCGCCAGTTCGGCCCAGCAGGGGCGAGGAGATACGCAGTATTTT. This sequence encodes CASSAQQGRGDTQYF.

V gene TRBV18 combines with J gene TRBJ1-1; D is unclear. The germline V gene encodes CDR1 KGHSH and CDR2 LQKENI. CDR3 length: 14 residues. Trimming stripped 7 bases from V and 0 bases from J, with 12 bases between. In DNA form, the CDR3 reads TGTGCCAGCTTACCCCAGATCATGAACACTGAAGCTTTCTTT. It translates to CASLPQIMNTEAFF.

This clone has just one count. CDR3 in amino acids: CASSLGTRNQPQHF. In nucleotides, the CDR3 is TGTGCCAGCAGCCTCGGGACTCGCAATCAGCCCCAGCATTTT. The V gene is TRBV13, the J gene TRBJ1-5, with a possible D match to TRBD1 (5 bases). Between the trimmed V and J ends, which lost 5 bases and 2 bases, there was a span of 10 bases. This CDR3 region has 14 residues. Per the germline V gene, CDR1 is PRHDT and CDR2 is FYEKMQ (reference sequence).

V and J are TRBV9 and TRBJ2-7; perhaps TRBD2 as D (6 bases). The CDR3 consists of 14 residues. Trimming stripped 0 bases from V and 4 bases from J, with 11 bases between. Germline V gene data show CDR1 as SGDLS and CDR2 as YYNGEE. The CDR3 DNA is TGTGCCAGCAGCGTAGCCGAGAGCGGGTACGAGCAGTACTTC. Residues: CASSVAESGYEQYF. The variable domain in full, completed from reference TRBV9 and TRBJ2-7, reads DSGVTQTPKHLITATGQRVTLRCSPRSGDLSVYWYQQSLDQGLQFLIQYYNGEERAKGNILERFSAQQFPDLHSELNLSSLELGDSALYFCASSVAESGYEQYFGPGTRLTVT.

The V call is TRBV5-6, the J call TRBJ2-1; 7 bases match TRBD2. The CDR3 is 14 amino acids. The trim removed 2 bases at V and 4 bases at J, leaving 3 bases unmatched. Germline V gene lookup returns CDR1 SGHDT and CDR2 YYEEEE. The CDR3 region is CASSLYGGYNEQFF. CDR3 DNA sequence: TGTGCCAGCAGCTTATACGGGGGGTACAATGAGCAGTTCTTC. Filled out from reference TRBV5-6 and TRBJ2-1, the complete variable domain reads DAGVTQSPTHLIKTRGQQVTLRCSPKSGHDTVSWYQQALGQGPQFIFQYYEEEERQRGNFPDRFSGHQFPNYSSELNVNALLLGDSALYLCASSLYGGYNEQFFGPGTRLTVL.

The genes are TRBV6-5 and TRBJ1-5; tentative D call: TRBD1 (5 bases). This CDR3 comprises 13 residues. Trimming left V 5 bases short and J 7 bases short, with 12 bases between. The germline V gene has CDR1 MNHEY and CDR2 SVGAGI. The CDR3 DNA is TGTGCCAGCAGTACTGACAGTCGGCAGCCCCAGCATTTT. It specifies CASSTDSRQPQHF.

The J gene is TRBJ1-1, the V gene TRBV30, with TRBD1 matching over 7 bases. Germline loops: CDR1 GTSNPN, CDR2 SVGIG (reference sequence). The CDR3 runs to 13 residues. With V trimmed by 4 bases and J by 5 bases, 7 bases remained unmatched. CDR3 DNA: TGTGCCTGGATCGGGCAGGGGGGAACTGAAGCTTTCTTT. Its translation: CAWIGQGGTEAFF.

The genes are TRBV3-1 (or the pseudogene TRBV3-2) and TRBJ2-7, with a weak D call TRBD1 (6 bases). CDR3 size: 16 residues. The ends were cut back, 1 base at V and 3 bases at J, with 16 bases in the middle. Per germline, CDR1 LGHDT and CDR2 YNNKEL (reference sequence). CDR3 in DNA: TGTGCCAGCAGCCAAGCCCTGACAGGAACCCTCTACGAGCAGTACTTC. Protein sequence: CASSQALTGTLYEQYF.